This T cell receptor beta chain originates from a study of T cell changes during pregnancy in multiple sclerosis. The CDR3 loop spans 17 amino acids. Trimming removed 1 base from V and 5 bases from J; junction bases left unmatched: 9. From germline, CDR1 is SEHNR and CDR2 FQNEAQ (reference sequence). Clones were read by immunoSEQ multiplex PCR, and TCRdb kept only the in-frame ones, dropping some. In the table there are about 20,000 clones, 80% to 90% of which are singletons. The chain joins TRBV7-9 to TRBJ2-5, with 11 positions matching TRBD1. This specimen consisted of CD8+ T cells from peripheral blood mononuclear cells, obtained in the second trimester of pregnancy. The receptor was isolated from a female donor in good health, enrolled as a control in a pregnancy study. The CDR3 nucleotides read TGTGCCAGCAGCTTAGACCCGGGACAGGGGGAACAGGAGACCCAGTACTTC. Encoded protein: CASSLDPGQGEQETQYF.